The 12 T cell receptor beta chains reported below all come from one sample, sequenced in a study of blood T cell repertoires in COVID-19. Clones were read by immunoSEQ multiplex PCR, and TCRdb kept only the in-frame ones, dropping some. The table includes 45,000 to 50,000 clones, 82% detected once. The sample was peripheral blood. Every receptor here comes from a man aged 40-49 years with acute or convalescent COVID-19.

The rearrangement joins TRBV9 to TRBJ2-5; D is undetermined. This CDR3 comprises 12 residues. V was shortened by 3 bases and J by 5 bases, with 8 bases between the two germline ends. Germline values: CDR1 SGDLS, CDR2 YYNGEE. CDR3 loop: CASSERGETQYF. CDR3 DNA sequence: TGTGCCAGCAGCGAGAGAGGCGAGACCCAGTACTTC.

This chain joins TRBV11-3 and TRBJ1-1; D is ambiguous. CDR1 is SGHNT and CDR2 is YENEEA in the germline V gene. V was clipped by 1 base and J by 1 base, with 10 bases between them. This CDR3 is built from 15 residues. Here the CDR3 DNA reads TGTGCCAGCAGCTTAGGGAAGGCAGGGAACACTGAAGCTTTCTTT. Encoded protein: CASSLGKAGNTEAFF.

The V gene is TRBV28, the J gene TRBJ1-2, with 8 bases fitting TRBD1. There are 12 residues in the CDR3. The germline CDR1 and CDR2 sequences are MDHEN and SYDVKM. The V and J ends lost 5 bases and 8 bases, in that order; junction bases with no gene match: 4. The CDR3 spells CASSKQGVGYTF. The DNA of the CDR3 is TGTGCCAGCAGTAAACAGGGGGTAGGCTACACCTTC.

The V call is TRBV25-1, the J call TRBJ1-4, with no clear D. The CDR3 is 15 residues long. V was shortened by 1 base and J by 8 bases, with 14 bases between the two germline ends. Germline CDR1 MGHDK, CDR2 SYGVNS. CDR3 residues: CASSELGDPKEKLFF. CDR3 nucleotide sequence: TGTGCCAGCAGTGAATTGGGAGACCCCAAGGAAAAACTGTTTTTT.

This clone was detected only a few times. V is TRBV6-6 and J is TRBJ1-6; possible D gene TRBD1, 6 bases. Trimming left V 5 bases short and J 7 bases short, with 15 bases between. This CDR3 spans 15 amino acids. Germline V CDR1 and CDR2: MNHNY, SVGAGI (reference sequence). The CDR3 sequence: CASSLNRAGNSPLHF. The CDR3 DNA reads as TGTGCCAGCAGTCTAAACAGGGCGGGCAATTCACCCCTCCACTTT.

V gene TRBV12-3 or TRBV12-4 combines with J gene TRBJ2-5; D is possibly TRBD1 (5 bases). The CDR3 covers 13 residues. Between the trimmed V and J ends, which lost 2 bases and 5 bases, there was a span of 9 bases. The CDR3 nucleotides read TGTGCCAGCAGTTTAAAGGGGCGTGAGACCCAGTACTTC. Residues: CASSLKGRETQYF.

CDR3 region: CASTLQGSGANVLTF. The CDR3 coding sequence is TGTGCCAGCACCCTCCAGGGTTCTGGGGCCAACGTCCTGACTTTC. The chain links TRBV2 to TRBJ2-6, with D possibly matching TRBD1 (5 bases). Trimming stripped 7 bases from V and 1 base from J, with 11 bases between. CDR1 SNHLY and CDR2 FYNNEI come from the germline V gene. The length of the CDR3 is 15 residues.

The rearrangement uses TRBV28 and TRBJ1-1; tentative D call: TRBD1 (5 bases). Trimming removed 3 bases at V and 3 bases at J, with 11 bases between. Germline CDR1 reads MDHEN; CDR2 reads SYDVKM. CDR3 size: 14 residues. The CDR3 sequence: CASSFGGEDTEAFF. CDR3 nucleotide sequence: TGTGCCAGCAGTTTTGGGGGGGAGGACACTGAAGCTTTCTTT.

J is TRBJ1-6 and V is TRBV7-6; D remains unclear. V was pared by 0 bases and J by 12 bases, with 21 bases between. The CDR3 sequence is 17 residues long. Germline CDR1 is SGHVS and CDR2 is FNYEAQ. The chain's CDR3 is CASSLAPAGRSGEPLHF. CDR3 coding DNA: TGTGCCAGCAGCTTAGCCCCCGCAGGCCGGAGCGGGGAACCCCTCCACTTT. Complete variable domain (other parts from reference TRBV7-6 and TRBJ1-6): GAGVSQSPRYKVTKRGQDVALRCDPISGHVSLYWYRQALGQGPEFLTYFNYEAQQDKSGLPNDRFSAERPEGSISTLTIQRTEQRDSAMYRCASSLAPAGRSGEPLHFGNGTRLTVT.

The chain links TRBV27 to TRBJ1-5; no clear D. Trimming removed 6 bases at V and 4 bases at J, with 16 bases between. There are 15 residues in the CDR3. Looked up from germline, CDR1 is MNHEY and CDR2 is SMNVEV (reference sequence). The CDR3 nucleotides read TGTGCCAGCAGCTTGTCGGGTGGAGGGAATCAGCCCCAGCATTTT. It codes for CASSLSGGGNQPQHF.

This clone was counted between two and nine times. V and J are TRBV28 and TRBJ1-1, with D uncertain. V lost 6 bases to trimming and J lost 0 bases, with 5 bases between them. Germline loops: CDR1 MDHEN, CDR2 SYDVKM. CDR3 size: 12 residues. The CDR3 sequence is CASSPVNTEAFF. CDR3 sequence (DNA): TGTGCCAGCAGCCCCGTGAACACTGAAGCTTTCTTT.

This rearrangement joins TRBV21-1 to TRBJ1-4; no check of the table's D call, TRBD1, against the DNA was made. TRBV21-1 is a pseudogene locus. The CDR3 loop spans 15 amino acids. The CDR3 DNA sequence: TGTGCCAGCAGCAAGGACAGCCGAGAAAATGAAAAACTGTTTTTT. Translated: CASSKDSRENEKLFF.